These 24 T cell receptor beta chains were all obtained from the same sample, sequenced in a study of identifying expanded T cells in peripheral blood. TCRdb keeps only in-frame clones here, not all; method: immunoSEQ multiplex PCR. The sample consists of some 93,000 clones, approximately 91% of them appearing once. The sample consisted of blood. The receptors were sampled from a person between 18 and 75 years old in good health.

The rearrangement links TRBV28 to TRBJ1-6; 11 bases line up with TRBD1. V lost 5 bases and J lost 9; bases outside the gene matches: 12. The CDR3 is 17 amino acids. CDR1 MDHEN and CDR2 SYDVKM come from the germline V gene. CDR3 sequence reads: CASSPQLGGTGGSPLHF. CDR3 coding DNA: TGTGCCAGCAGTCCTCAGCTTGGCGGGACAGGGGGTTCACCCCTCCACTTT.

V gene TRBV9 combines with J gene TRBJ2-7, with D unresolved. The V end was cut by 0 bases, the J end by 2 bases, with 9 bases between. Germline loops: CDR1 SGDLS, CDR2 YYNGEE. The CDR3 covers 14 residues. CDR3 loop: CASSVGQATYEQYF. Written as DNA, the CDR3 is TGTGCCAGCAGCGTAGGTCAGGCAACCTACGAGCAGTACTTC.

The CDR3 region is CASSEDRASYEQYF. For the CDR3, the DNA is TGTGCCAGCAGTGAGGACAGGGCCTCCTACGAGCAGTACTTC. This chain joins TRBV28 and TRBJ2-7; 8 bases agree with TRBD1. The CDR3 runs to 14 residues. Losses at the gene ends were 5 bases for V and 0 bases for J; bases not matched to a gene: 3. Germline V gives CDR1 MDHEN, CDR2 SYDVKM.

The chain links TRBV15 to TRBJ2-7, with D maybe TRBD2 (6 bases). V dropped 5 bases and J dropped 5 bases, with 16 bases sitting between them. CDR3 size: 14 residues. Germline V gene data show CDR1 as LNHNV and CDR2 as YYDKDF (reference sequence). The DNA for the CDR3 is TGTGCCACCAGCGGAGGGATAAGGTACGACGAGCAGTACTTC. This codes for CATSGGIRYDEQYF.

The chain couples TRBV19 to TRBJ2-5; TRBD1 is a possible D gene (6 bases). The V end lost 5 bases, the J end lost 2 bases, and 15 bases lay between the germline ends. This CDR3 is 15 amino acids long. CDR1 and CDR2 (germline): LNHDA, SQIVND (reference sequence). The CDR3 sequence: CASSGRDILQETQYF. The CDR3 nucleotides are TGTGCCAGTAGTGGACGGGACATCTTACAAGAGACCCAGTACTTC.

The CDR3 nucleotides read TGTGCCAGCAGTTTTCAGAGCTACGAGCAGTACTTC. Translation gives CASSFQSYEQYF. This chain connects TRBV28 to TRBJ2-7; D is unclear. V shed 3 bases and J shed 3 bases, with 6 bases lying between them. In germline, CDR1 is MDHEN, CDR2 SYDVKM. The CDR3 runs 12 residues.

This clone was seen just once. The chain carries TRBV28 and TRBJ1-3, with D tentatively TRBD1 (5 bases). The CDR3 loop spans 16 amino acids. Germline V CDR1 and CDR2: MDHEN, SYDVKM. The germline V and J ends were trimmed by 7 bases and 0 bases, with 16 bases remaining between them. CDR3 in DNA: TGTGCCAGCACCCTTGGGGGTCAGTTCTCTGGAAACACCATATATTTT. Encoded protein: CASTLGGQFSGNTIYF. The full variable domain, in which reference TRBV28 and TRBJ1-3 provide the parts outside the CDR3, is DVKVTQSSRYLVKRTGEKVFLECVQDMDHENMFWYRQDPGLGLRLIYFSYDVKMKEKGDIPEGYSVSREKKERFSLILESASTNQTSMYLCASTLGGQFSGNTIYFGEGSWLTVV.

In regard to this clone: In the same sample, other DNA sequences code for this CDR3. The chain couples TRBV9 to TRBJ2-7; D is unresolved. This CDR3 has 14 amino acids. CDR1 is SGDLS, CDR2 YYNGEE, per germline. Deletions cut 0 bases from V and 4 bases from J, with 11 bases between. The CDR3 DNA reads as TGTGCCAGCAGCGTAGGACTGGCTGGGTACGAGCAGTACTTC. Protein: CASSVGLAGYEQYF.

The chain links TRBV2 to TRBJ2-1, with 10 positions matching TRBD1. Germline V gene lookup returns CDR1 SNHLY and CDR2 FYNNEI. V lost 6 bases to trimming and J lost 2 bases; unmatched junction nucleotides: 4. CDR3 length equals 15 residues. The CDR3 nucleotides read TGTGCCAGCAGGCCCGGGACAGGGGCCTACAATGAGCAGTTCTTC. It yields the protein CASRPGTGAYNEQFF.

CDR3 nucleotide sequence: TGTGCCAGCAGTTTACCGGGCAAGGAGACCCAGTACTTC. The encoded protein is CASSLPGKETQYF. This sequence joins TRBV28 and TRBJ2-5, with D unresolved. Germline V gene sequence: CDR1 MDHEN, CDR2 SYDVKM. Trimming removed 2 bases at V and 5 bases at J, with 9 bases between. The CDR3 has 13 residues.

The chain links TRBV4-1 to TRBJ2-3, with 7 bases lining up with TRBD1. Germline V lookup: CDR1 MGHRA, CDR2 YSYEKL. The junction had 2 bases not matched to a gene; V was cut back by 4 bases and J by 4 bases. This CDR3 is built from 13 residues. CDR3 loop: CASSRTGADTQYF. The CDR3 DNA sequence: TGCGCCAGCAGCCGCACAGGGGCAGATACGCAGTATTTT.

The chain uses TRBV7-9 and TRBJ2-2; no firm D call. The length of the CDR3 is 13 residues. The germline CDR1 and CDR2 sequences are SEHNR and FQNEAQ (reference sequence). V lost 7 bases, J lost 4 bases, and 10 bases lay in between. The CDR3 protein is CASTSLATGELFF. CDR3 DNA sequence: TGTGCCAGCACCTCACTGGCCACCGGGGAGCTGTTTTTT.

The CDR3 loop reads CASSLKGLEQYF. CDR3 DNA sequence: TGTGCCAGCAGTTTAAAGGGTCTCGAGCAGTACTTC. The V call is TRBV27, the J call TRBJ2-7, with unresolved D. Trimming removed 2 bases from V and 6 bases from J, with 8 bases in between. This CDR3 has 12 residues. CDR1 is MNHEY, CDR2 SMNVEV, per germline (reference sequence).

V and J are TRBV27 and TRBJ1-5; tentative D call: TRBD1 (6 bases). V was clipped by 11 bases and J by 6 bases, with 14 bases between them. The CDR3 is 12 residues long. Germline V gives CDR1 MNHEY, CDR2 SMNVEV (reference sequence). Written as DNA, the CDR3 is TGTGCCCCCTCGAGGGGGAGTCAGCCCCAGCATTTT. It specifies CAPSRGSQPQHF.

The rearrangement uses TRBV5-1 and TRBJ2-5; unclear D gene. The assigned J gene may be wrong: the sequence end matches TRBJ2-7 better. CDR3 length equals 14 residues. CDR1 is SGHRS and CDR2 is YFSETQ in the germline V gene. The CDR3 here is CASTNTGGSYEQYF. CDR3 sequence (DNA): TGCGCCAGCACTAACACCGGCGGCTCCTACGAGCAGTACTTC.

CDR3 in DNA: TGTGCCAGCAGCGTAGACCTCAGGGCAGATACGCAGTATTTT. Protein sequence: CASSVDLRADTQYF. The V gene is TRBV9, the J gene TRBJ2-3, with D perhaps TRBD1 (5 bases). Germline V gives CDR1 SGDLS, CDR2 YYNGEE. V was trimmed by 0 bases and J by 4 bases, leaving 9 bases between them. The CDR3 consists of 14 residues.

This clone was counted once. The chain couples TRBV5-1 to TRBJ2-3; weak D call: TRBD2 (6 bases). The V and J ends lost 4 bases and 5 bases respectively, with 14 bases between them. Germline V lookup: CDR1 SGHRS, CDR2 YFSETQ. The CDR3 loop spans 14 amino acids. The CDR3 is CASSLSQGGDTQYF. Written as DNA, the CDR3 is TGCGCCAGCAGCCTATCTCAGGGAGGAGATACGCAGTATTTT.

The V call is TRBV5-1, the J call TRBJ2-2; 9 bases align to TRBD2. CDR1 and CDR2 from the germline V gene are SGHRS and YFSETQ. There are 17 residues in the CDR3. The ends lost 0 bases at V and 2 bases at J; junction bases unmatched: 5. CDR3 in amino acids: CASSLESGGLNTGELFF. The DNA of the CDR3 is TGCGCCAGCAGCTTGGAAAGCGGGGGGCTAAACACCGGGGAGCTGTTTTTT.

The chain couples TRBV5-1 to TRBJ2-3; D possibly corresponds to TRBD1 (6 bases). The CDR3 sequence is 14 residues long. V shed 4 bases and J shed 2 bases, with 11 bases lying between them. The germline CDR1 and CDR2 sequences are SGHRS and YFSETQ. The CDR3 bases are TGCGCCAGCAGCCTATTGGGACACACAGATACGCAGTATTTT. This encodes CASSLLGHTDTQYF.

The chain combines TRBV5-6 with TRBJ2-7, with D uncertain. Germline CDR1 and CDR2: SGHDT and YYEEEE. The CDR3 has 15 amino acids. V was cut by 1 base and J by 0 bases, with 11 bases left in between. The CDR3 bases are TGTGCCAGCAGCTTGCACCACGCCGTCTCCTACGAGCAGTACTTC. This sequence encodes CASSLHHAVSYEQYF.

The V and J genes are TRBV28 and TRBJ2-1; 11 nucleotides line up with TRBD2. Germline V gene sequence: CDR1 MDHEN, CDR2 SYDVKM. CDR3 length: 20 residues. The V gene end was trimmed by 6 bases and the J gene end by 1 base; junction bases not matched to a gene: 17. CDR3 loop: CASSSTSTSGAKFSYNEQFF. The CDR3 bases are TGTGCCAGCAGCAGTACCTCGACTAGCGGGGCAAAGTTTTCCTACAATGAGCAGTTCTTC. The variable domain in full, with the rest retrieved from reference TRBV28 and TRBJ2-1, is DVKVTQSSRYLVKRTGEKVFLECVQDMDHENMFWYRQDPGLGLRLIYFSYDVKMKEKGDIPEGYSVSREKKERFSLILESASTNQTSMYLCASSSTSTSGAKFSYNEQFFGPGTRLTVL.

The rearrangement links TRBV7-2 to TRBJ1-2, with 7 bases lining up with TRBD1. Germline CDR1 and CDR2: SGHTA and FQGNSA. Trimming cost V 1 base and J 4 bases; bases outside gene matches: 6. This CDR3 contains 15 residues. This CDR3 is CASSLDKQGSYGYTF. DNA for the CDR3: TGTGCCAGCAGCTTAGATAAACAGGGGAGCTATGGCTACACCTTC.

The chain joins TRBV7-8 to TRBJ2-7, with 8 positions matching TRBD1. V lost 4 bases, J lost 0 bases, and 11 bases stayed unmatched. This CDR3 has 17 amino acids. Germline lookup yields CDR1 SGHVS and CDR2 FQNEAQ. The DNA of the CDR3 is TGTGCCAGCAGCTGGGACCGCAGGGGGCGCATCTCCTACGAGCAGTACTTC. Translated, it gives CASSWDRRGRISYEQYF.

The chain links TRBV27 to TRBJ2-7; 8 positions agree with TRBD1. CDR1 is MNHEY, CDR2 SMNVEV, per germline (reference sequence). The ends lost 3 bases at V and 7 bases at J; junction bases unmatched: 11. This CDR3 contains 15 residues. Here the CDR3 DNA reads TGTGCCAGCAGTTTTGATCCCAGGGGGCAGGAGGAGCAGTACTTC. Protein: CASSFDPRGQEEQYF.